Shown below are 15 T cell receptor beta chains from a single sample sequenced in a study of blood T cell repertoires in COVID-19. TCRdb's table, derived via immunoSEQ multiplex PCR, lists solely in-frame clones and lacks some. This sample has about 300,000 clones; 87% occur once, and the top ten carry under 6%. Sequences were obtained from PBMCs or T cells enriched from blood (not recorded which). Receptors originate from a woman in her 30s who had recovered from COVID-19.

The chain is built from TRBV11-2 and TRBJ1-6; tentatively, D is TRBD1 (6 bases). The CDR3 is 13 amino acids. V gave up 5 bases and J gave up 12 bases, with 14 bases separating them. In germline, CDR1 is SGHAT, CDR2 FQNNGV. As DNA, the CDR3 is TGTGCCAGCAGCCCCCGGGAGGGGGTACCCCTCCACTTT. It translates to CASSPREGVPLHF.

V is TRBV7-2 and J is TRBJ1-3; D is ambiguous. Germline V gene lookup returns CDR1 SGHTA and CDR2 FQGNSA. Deletions cut 5 bases from V and 0 bases from J, with 8 bases between. The length of the CDR3 is 14 residues. The CDR3 region has the DNA TGTGCCAGCAGCCCGCAGTTCTCTGGAAACACCATATATTTT. Translated: CASSPQFSGNTIYF.

The chain employs TRBV19 and TRBJ1-2; no definite D call. Looked up from germline, CDR1 is LNHDA and CDR2 is SQIVND (reference sequence). Trimming took 5 bases from V and 7 from J, leaving 14 bases between them. This CDR3 region has 13 residues. CDR3 nucleotide sequence: TGTGCCAGTAGTCTAGGAGGGTCTGGTGGCTACACCTTC. Translating gives CASSLGGSGGYTF.

This sequence joins TRBV19 and TRBJ1-2, with 10 positions matching TRBD1. This CDR3 comprises 14 residues. The germline CDR1 and CDR2 sequences are LNHDA and SQIVND (reference sequence). V was clipped by 5 bases and J by 2 bases; unmatched bases: 2. The CDR3 region has the DNA TGTGCCAGTAGTCCGGGACAGGGGAACTATGGCTACACCTTC. Translating gives CASSPGQGNYGYTF.

The table lists this clone with a count of one. The sample carries other DNA sequences with the same CDR3. V and J are TRBV18 and TRBJ1-5; D ambiguous. The CDR3 contains 13 residues. Per the germline V gene, CDR1 is KGHSH and CDR2 is LQKENI. Between the trimmed V and J ends, which lost 2 bases and 4 bases, there was a span of 6 bases. This CDR3 is CASSPGPNQPQHF. DNA of the CDR3: TGTGCCAGCTCACCAGGGCCGAATCAGCCCCAGCATTTT.

The CDR3 sequence is CASSRSDGTEEAFF. The CDR3 DNA reads TGCGCCAGCAGCCGGTCTGATGGGACAGAAGAAGCTTTCTTT. This chain joins TRBV5-1 and TRBJ1-1, with 7 nucleotides matching TRBD1. Germline V gene lookup returns CDR1 SGHRS and CDR2 YFSETQ. The CDR3 covers 14 residues. With V trimmed by 4 bases and J by 8 bases, 11 bases remained unmatched.

With regard to this clone: The sample carries other DNA sequences with the same CDR3. V and J are TRBV6-5 and TRBJ1-2; D not resolved. The CDR3 runs to 13 residues. Trimming left V 6 bases short and J 4 bases short, with 12 bases between. The germline V gene has CDR1 MNHEY and CDR2 SVGAGI. The chain's CDR3 is CASSPDGGYGYTF. The CDR3 region has the DNA TGTGCCAGCAGCCCGGATGGAGGCTATGGCTACACCTTC.

The V gene is TRBV7-2, the J gene TRBJ1-4, with a tentative D call TRBD1 (5 bases). Germline V lookup: CDR1 SGHTA, CDR2 FQGNSA. The CDR3 loop spans 14 amino acids. The V end was cut by 4 bases, the J end by 8 bases, with 14 bases between. The chain's CDR3 is CASSSRRGEEKLFF. The CDR3 DNA reads TGTGCCAGCAGCTCCAGACGGGGGGAGGAAAAACTGTTTTTT.

This chain connects TRBV7-2 to TRBJ1-1; D possibly corresponds to TRBD1 (5 bases). The V gene lost 2 bases and the J gene lost 5 bases, with 15 bases spanning the gap. Germline V gives CDR1 SGHTA, CDR2 FQGNSA. This CDR3 region has 15 residues. This chain's CDR3 is CASSLSLTGETEAFF. The DNA for the CDR3 is TGTGCCAGCAGCTTATCGTTAACAGGAGAAACTGAAGCTTTCTTT.

The chain combines TRBV18 with TRBJ1-1; a weak D match, TRBD1 (5 bases). The germline V gene has CDR1 KGHSH and CDR2 LQKENI. This CDR3 comprises 12 residues. Trimming left V 0 bases short and J 8 bases short, with 7 bases between. Here the CDR3 reads CASSPPGGEAFF. The CDR3 coding sequence is TGTGCCAGCTCACCACCCGGGGGGGAAGCTTTCTTT. The whole variable domain, remainder taken from reference TRBV18 and TRBJ1-1, is NAGVMQNPRHLVRRRGQEARLRCSPMKGHSHVYWYRQLPEEGLKFMVYLQKENIIDESGMPKERFSAEFPKEGPSILRIQQVVRGDSAAYFCASSPPGGEAFFGQGTRLTVV.

The chain recombines TRBV19 with TRBJ1-2; D remains unclear. In germline, CDR1 is LNHDA, CDR2 SQIVND (reference sequence). This CDR3 spans 12 amino acids. V lost 6 bases to trimming and J lost 4 bases, with 9 bases between them. The CDR3 DNA reads as TGTGCCAGTAGCAGAACCAGCTATGGCTACACCTTC. This translates into CASSRTSYGYTF.

V gene TRBV14 combines with J gene TRBJ2-5; TRBD1 matches at 7 bases. CDR3 length: 15 amino acids. Germline V gene lookup returns CDR1 SGHDN and CDR2 FVKESK. Losses at the gene ends were 5 bases for V and 5 bases for J; bases not matched to a gene: 11. CDR3 coding DNA: TGTGCCAGCAGCTTCCGACAGGGAGTTGAGGAGACCCAGTACTTC. Its translation: CASSFRQGVEETQYF.

This clone was seen just once. V gene TRBV19 combines with J gene TRBJ1-2; D is uncertain. Trimming shortened V by 6 bases and J by 1 base, and 18 bases separated the two germline ends. CDR3 size: 16 residues. Germline loops: CDR1 LNHDA, CDR2 SQIVND (reference sequence). The CDR3 region is CASSQTRETYNYGYTF. The CDR3 DNA is TGTGCCAGTAGCCAGACCCGGGAGACATATAACTATGGCTACACCTTC. Combining the CDR3 with reference TRBV19 and TRBJ1-2 gives the whole variable domain DGGITQSPKYLFRKEGQNVTLSCEQNLNHDAMYWYRQDPGQGLRLIYYSQIVNDFQKGDIAEGYSVSREKKESFPLTVTSAQKNPTAFYLCASSQTRETYNYGYTFGSGTRLTVV.

CDR3 loop: CASTGQGVYEQYF. The CDR3, as DNA: TGTGCCAGCACTGGACAGGGAGTCTACGAGCAGTACTTC. The chain joins TRBV6-5 to TRBJ2-7; 8 bases fit TRBD1. From germline, CDR1 is MNHEY and CDR2 SVGAGI. The ends lost 7 bases at V and 3 bases at J; junction bases unmatched: 5. The CDR3 loop spans 13 amino acids.

This chain uses TRBV7-9 with TRBJ1-4; a possible D gene is TRBD1 (5 bases). V lost 4 bases and J lost 4, with 10 bases in between. The CDR3 loop spans 14 amino acids. CDR1 and CDR2 from the germline V gene are SEHNR and FQNEAQ (reference sequence). CDR3 in DNA: TGTGCCAGCAGCTCCGGGCAGGGTAATGAAAAACTGTTTTTT. This codes for CASSSGQGNEKLFF.